The source of this T cell receptor (beta chain) is a study of blood T cell repertoires in COVID-19. As for the study in general: Samples of COVID-19 (acute and convalescent) were obtained from the United States, Italy and Spain. In each case, the material was cDNA or gDNA derived from T cells, B-cell-depleted T cells, or PBMCs.

This clone was seen a few times. The CDR3 contains 17 residues. Per the original methods: Scientists estimated how many nucleated cells there were by amplifying reference gene primers. TCRdb's copy holds only in-frame clones and misses some; the assay was immunoSEQ multiplex PCR. D and trimming were read from the DNA, whereas the V and J calls and clone size are those reported in that table. The sample shows some 20,000 clones, approximately 90% of them seen only once. This TCR derives from a man aged 35 to 55 with active COVID-19. Sequenced input: peripheral blood. V and J are TRBV12-2 and TRBJ2-5; TRBD2 was called by the table and not checked on the DNA. TRBV12-2 is a pseudogene segment. The chain's CDR3 is CASRLEKYRENQETQYF. Written as DNA, the CDR3 is TGTGCAAGTCGCTTAGAGAAGTACCGGGAAAACCAAGAGACCCAGTACTTC.